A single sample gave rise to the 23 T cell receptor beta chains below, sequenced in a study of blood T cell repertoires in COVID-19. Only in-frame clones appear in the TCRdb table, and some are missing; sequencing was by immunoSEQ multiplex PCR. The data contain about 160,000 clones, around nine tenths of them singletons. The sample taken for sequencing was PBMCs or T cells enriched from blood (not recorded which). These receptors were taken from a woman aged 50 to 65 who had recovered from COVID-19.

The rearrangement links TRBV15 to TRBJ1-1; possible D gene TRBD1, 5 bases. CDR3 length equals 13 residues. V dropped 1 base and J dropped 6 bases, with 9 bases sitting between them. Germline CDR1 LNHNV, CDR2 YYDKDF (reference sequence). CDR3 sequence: CATSRVGGSEAFF. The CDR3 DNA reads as TGTGCCACCAGCAGAGTCGGGGGATCTGAAGCTTTCTTT.

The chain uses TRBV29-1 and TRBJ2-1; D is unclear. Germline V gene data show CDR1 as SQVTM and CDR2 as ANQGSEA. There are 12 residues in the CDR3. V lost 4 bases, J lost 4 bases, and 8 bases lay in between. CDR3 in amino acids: CSVVHSYNEQFF. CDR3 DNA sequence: TGCAGCGTTGTTCACAGTTACAATGAGCAGTTCTTC.

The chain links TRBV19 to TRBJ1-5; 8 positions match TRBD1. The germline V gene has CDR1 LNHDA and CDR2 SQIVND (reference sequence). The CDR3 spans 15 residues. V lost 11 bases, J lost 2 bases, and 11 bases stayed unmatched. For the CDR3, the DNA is TGTGCCTCGGAGACAGGGGCCTCGGGCAATCAGCCCCAGCATTTT. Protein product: CASETGASGNQPQHF.

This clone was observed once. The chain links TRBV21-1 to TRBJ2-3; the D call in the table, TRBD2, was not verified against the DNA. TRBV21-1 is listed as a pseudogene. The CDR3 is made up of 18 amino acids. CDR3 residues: CASSKGRGEQGGTDTQYF. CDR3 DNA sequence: TGTGCCAGCAGCAAAGGGAGGGGAGAACAGGGAGGGACAGATACGCAGTATTTT.

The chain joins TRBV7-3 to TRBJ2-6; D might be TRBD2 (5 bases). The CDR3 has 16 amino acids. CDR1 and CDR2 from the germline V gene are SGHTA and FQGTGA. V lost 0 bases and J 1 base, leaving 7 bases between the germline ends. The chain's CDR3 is CASSLTRASGANVLTF. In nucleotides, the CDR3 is TGTGCCAGCAGCTTAACGAGGGCATCTGGGGCCAACGTCCTGACTTTC. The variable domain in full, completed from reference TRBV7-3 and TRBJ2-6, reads GAGVSQTPSNKVTEKGKYVELRCDPISGHTALYWYRQSLGQGPEFLIYFQGTGAADDSGLPNDRFFAVRPEGSVSTLKIQRTERGDSAVYLCASSLTRASGANVLTFGAGSRLTVL.

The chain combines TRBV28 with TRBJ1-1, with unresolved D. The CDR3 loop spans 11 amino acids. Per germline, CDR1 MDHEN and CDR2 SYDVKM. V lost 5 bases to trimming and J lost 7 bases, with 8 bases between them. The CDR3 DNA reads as TGTGCCAGCAGTACCGGGATTGAAGCTTTCTTT. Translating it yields CASSTGIEAFF.

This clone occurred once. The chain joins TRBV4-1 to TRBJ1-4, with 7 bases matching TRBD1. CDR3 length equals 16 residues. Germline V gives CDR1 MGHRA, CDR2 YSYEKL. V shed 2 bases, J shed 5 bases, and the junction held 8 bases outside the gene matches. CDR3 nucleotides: TGCGCCAGCAGCCAATACCCCGGGACAGCGAATGAAAAACTGTTTTTT. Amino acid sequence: CASSQYPGTANEKLFF.

Written as DNA, the CDR3 is TGTGCCAGCAGCCAAGTGTCGGGGTGGACCCAGTACTTC. Protein sequence: CASSQVSGWTQYF. The chain has TRBV3-1 (or the pseudogene TRBV3-2) and TRBJ2-5; maybe TRBD2 (5 bases). Trimming cost V 1 base and J 7 bases, with 10 bases left between them. The CDR3 length is 13 residues. Germline CDR1 and CDR2: LGHDT and YNNKEL (reference sequence).

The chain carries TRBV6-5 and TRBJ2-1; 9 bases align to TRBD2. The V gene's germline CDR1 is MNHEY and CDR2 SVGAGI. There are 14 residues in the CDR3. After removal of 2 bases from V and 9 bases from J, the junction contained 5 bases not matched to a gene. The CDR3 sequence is CASSYEAGGTEQFF. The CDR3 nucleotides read TGTGCCAGCAGTTACGAAGCGGGGGGCACTGAGCAGTTCTTC.

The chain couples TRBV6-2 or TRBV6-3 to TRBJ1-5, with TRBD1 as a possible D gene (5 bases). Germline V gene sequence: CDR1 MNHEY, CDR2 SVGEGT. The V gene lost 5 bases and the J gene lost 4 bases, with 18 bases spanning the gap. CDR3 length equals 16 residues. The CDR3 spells CASSPQTQGWNQPQHF. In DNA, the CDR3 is TGTGCCAGCAGTCCCCAAACCCAGGGTTGGAATCAGCCCCAGCATTTT.

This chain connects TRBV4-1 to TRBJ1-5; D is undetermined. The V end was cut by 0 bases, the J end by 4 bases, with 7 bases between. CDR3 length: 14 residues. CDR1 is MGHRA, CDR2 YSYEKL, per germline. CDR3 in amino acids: CASSQDIQNQPQHF. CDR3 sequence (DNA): TGCGCCAGCAGCCAAGACATTCAAAATCAGCCCCAGCATTTT.

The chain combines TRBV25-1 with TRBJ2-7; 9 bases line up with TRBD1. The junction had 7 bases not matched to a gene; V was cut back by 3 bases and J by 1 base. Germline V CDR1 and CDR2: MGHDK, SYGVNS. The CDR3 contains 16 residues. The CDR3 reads CASSDEVGTGSYEQYF. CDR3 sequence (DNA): TGTGCCAGCAGTGACGAAGTTGGGACAGGGTCCTACGAGCAGTACTTC.

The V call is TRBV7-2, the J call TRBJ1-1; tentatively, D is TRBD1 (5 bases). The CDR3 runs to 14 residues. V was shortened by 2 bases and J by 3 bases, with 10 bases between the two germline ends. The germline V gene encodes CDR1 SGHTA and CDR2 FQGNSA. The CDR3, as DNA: TGTGCCAGCAGCTTAACTCGGGGGGACACTGAAGCTTTCTTT. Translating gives CASSLTRGDTEAFF.

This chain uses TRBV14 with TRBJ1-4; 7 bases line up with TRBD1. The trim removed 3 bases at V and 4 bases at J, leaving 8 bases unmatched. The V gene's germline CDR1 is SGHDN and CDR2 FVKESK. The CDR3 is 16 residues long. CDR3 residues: CASSQGDRAFNEKLFF. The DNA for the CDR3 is TGTGCCAGCAGCCAGGGGGACAGAGCATTTAATGAAAAACTGTTTTTT.

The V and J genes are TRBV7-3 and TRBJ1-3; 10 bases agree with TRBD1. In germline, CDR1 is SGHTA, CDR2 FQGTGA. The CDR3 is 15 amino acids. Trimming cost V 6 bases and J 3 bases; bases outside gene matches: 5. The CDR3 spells CASSSGQGGGNTIYF. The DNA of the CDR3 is TGTGCCAGCAGTTCCGGACAGGGGGGTGGAAACACCATATATTTT. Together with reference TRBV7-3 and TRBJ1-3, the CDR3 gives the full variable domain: GAGVSQTPSNKVTEKGKYVELRCDPISGHTALYWYRQSLGQGPEFLIYFQGTGAADDSGLPNDRFFAVRPEGSVSTLKIQRTERGDSAVYLCASSSGQGGGNTIYFGEGSWLTVV.

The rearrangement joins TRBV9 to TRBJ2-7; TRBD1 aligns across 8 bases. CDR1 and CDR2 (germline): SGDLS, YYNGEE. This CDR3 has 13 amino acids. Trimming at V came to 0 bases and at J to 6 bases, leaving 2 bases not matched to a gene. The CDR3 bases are TGTGCCAGCAGCGTAGAACAGGGGGGCGAGCAGTACTTC. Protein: CASSVEQGGEQYF.

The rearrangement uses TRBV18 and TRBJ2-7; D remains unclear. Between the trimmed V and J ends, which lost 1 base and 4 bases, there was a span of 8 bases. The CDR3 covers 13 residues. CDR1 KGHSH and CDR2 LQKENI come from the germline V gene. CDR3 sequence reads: CASSPRADYEQYF. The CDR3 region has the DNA TGTGCCAGCTCACCACGGGCAGATTACGAGCAGTACTTC.

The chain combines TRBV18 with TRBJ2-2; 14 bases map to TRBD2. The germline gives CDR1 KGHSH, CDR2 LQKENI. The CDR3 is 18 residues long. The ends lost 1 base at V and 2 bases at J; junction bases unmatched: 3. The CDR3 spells CASSPRLAGGSNTGELFF. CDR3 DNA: TGTGCCAGCTCACCACGACTAGCGGGGGGGAGTAACACCGGGGAGCTGTTTTTT.

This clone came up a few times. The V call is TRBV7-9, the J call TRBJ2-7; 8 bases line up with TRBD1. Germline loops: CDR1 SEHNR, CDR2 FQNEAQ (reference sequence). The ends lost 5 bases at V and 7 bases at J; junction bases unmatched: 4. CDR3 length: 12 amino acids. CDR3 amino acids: CASSQTGAEQYF. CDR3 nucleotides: TGTGCCAGCAGCCAGACAGGGGCAGAGCAGTACTTC.

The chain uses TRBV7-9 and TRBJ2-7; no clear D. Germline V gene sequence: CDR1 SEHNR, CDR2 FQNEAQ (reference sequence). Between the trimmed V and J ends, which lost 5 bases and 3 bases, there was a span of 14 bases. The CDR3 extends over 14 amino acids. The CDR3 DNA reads TGTGCCAGCAGCCCGCCCAGGCTCCACTACGAGCAGTACTTC. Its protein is CASSPPRLHYEQYF.

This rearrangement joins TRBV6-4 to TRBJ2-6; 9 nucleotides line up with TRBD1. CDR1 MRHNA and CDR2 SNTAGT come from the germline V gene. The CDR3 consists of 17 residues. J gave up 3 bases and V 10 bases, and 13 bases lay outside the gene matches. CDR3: CAIGIRGQGNGANVLTF. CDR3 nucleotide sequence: TGTGCCATCGGGATCAGGGGACAGGGCAATGGGGCCAACGTCCTGACTTTC.

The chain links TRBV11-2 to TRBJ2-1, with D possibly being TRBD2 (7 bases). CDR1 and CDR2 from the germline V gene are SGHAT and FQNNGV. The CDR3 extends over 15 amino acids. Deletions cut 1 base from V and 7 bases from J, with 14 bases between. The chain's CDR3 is CASSLAWGGRNEQFF. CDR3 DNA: TGTGCCAGCAGCTTAGCGTGGGGGGGCCGGAATGAGCAGTTCTTC.

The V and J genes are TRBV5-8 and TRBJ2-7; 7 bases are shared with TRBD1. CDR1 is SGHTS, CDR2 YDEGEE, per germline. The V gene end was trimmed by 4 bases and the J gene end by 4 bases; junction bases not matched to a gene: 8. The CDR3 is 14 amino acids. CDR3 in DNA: TGTGCCAGCAGCCGGACAGGTAGGAGGTACGAGCAGTACTTC. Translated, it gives CASSRTGRRYEQYF.